This TCR beta chain was sequenced for a study of CD8 T cells in Susac syndrome. Study findings and constraints: As the study acknowledged, the number of individuals in its TCR sequencing and HLA analysis was relatively small.

This clonotype has a single count. Its antigen is undetermined. With 4 bases clipped from V and 7 bases from J, the junction kept 9 bases outside the gene matches. The CDR3 is made up of 15 amino acids. CDR1 SGHNT and CDR2 YYREEE come from the germline V gene (reference sequence). cDNA came from roughly 0.47 to 1 ug RNA primed by random hexamers. TCR beta CDR3 was amplified by immunoSEQ covering 54 Vbeta and 13 Jbeta. TCRdb reprocessed the immunoSEQ multiplex PCR reads with MiXCR, giving one entry per CDR3 protein. The repertoire holds around 59,000 distinct CDR3 sequences, with roughly 92% as singletons. It was negative isolation that provided the CD8+ and CD4+ T cells, whereas TEMRA cells were enriched by FACS.

This chain links TRBV5-4 with TRBJ2-1, with TRBD2 matching over 9 bases. The sample comprised CD8+ T cells from PBMCs. The receptor's source is a human donor in good health. In nucleotides, the CDR3 is TGTGCCAGCAGCCGGGTGAGGCTAGCGGGGAATGAGCAGTTCTTC. This sequence encodes CASSRVRLAGNEQFF. Looking up the rest from reference TRBV5-4 and TRBJ2-1 gives the full variable domain: ETGVTQSPTHLIKTRGQQVTLRCSSQSGHNTVSWYQQALGQGPQFIFQYYREEENGRGNFPPRFSGLQFPNYSSELNVNALELDDSALYLCASSRVRLAGNEQFFGPGTRLTVL.